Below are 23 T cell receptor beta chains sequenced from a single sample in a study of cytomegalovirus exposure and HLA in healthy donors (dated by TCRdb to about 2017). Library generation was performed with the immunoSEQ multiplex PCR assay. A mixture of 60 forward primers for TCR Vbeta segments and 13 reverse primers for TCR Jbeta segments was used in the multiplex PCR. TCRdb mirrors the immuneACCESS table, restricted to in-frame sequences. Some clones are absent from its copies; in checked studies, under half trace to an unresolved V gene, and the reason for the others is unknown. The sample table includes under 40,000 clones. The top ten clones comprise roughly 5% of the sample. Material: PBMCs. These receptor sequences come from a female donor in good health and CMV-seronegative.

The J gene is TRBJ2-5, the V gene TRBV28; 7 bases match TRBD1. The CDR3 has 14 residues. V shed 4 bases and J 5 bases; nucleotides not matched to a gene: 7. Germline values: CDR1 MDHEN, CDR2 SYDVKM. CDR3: CASSSQQGWETQYF. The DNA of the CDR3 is TGTGCCAGCAGTTCCCAACAGGGGTGGGAGACCCAGTACTTC.

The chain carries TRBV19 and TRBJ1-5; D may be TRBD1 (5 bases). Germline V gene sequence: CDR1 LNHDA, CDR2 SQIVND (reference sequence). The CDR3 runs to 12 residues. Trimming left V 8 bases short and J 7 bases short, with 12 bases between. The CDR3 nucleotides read TGTGCCAGTGGAGGGGTCGGGCAGCCCCAGCATTTT. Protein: CASGGVGQPQHF.

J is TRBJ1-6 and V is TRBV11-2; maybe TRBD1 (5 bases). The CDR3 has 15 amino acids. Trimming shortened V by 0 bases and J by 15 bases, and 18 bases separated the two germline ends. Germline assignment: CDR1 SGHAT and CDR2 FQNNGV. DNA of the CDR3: TGTGCCAGCAGCTTAGAGCGGGGGGTTACGTTATTCCTCCACTTT. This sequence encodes CASSLERGVTLFLHF.

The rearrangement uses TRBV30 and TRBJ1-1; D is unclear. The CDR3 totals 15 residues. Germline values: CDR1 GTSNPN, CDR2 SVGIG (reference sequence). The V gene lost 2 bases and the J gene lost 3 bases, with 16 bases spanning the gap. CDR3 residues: CAWSSFGMGDTEAFF. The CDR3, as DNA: TGTGCCTGGAGTTCCTTCGGGATGGGTGACACTGAAGCTTTCTTT.

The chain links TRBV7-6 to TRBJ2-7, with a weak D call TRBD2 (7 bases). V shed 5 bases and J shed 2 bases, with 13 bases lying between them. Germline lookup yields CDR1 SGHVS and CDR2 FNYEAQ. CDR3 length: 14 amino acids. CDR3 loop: CASSPPGGAYEQYF. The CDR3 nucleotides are TGTGCCAGCAGCCCCCCGGGGGGCGCCTACGAGCAGTACTTC.

CDR3 nucleotide sequence: TGTGCCAGCAGTGACTCCGGGACTAGCGCGGTCAATGAGCAGTTCTTC. As protein: CASSDSGTSAVNEQFF. The chain joins TRBV6-4 to TRBJ2-1; 10 nucleotides align to TRBD2. This CDR3 contains 16 residues. The V gene's germline CDR1 is MRHNA and CDR2 SNTAGT. Unmatched junction bases numbered 5, after V lost 0 bases and J lost 6 bases.

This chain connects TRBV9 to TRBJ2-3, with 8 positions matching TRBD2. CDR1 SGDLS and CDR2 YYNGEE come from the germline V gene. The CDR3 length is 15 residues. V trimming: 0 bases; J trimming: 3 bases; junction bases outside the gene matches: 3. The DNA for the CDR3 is TGTGCCAGCAGCGTAGCGGGGGGGATGACAGATACGCAGTATTTT. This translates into CASSVAGGMTDTQYF.

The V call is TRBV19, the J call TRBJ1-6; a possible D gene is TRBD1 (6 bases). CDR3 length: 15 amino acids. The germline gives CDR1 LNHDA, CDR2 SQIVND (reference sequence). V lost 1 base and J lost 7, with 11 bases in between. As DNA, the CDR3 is TGTGCCAGTAGTATAGGAACAGGGTGGAATTCACCCCTCCACTTT. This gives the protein CASSIGTGWNSPLHF.

DNA of the CDR3: TGTGCCAGCAGGGGACAGGGTGAGGTGAGGACCCAGTACTTC. It yields the protein CASRGQGEVRTQYF. V gene TRBV5-6 combines with J gene TRBJ2-5; TRBD1 matches 9 bases. The CDR3 covers 14 residues. Trimming took 5 bases from V and 7 from J; bases not matched to a gene: 9. CDR1 SGHDT and CDR2 YYEEEE come from the germline V gene.

In nucleotides, the CDR3 is TGTGCCTCCCGATACGAGCAAAACACTGAAGCTTTCTTT. Protein: CASRYEQNTEAFF. The J gene is TRBJ1-1, the V gene TRBV12-5; D is unresolved. Per germline, CDR1 LGHNT and CDR2 FRNRAP. This CDR3 region has 13 residues.

CDR3 bases: TGCAGCGTTGAAGTTCAGGGTGAGAAAGGCTACACCTTC. This codes for CSVEVQGEKGYTF. V usage is TRBV29-1 and J usage is TRBJ1-2, with TRBD1 as a possible D gene (5 bases). Germline loops: CDR1 SQVTM, CDR2 ANQGSEA. CDR3 size: 13 residues. The V gene lost 1 base and the J gene lost 8 bases, with 14 bases spanning the gap.

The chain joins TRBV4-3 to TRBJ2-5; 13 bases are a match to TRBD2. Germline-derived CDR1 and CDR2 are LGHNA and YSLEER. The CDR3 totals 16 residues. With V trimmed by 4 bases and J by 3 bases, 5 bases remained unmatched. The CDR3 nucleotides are TGCGCCAGCAGCCGACGACTAGCGGGGGGCGAAGAGACCCAGTACTTC. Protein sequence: CASSRRLAGGEETQYF.

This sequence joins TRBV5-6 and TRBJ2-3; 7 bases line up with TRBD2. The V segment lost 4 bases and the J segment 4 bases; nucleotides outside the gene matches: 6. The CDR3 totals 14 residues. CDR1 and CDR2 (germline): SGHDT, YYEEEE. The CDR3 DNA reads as TGTGCCAGCAGCCGCGGGGGTTTCGCAGATACGCAGTATTTT. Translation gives CASSRGGFADTQYF.

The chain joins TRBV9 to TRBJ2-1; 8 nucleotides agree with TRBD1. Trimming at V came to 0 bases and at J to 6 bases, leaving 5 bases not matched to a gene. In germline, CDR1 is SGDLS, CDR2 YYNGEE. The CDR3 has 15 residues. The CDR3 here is CASSVGAGGSNEQFF. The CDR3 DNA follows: TGTGCCAGCAGCGTAGGTGCAGGGGGCAGCAATGAGCAGTTCTTC.

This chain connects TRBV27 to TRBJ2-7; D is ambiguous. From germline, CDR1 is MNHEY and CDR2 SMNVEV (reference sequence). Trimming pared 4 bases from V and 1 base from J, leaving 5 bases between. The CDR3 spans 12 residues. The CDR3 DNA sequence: TGTGCCAGCAGTTCGCGTTCCTACGAGCAGTACTTC. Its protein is CASSSRSYEQYF.

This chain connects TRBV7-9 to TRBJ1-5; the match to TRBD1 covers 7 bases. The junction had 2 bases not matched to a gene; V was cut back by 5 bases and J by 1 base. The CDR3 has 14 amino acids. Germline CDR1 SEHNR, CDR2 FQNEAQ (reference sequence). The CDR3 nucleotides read TGTGCCAGCAGCATACAGGGGAGCAATCAGCCCCAGCATTTT. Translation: CASSIQGSNQPQHF.

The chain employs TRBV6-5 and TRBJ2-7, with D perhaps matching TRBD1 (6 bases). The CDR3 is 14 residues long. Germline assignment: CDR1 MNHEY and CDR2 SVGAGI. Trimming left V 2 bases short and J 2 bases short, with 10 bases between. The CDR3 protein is CASSYDRTTYEQYF. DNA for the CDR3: TGTGCCAGCAGTTACGACAGGACGACCTACGAGCAGTACTTC.

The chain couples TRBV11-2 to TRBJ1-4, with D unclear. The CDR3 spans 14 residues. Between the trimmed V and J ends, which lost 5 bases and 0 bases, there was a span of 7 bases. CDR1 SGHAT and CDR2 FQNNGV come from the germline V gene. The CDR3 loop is CASSLTTTNEKLFF. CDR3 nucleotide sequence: TGTGCCAGCAGCCTCACTACAACTAATGAAAAACTGTTTTTT. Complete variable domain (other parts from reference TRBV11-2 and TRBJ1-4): EAGVAQSPRYKIIEKRQSVAFWCNPISGHATLYWYQQILGQGPKLLIQFQNNGVVDDSQLPKDRFSAERLKGVDSTLKIQPAKLEDSAVYLCASSLTTTNEKLFFGSGTQLSVL.

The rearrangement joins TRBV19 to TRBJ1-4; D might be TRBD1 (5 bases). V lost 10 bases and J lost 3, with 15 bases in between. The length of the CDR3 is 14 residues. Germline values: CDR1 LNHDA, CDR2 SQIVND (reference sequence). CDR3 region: CATLDGGANEKLFF. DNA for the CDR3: TGTGCCACCTTGGATGGGGGGGCTAATGAAAAACTGTTTTTT.

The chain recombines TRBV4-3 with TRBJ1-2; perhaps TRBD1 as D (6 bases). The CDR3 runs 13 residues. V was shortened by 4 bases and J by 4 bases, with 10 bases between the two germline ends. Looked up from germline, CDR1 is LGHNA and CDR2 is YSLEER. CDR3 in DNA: TGCGCCAGCAGCCTGACAGGAATCTATGGCTACACCTTC. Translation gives CASSLTGIYGYTF.

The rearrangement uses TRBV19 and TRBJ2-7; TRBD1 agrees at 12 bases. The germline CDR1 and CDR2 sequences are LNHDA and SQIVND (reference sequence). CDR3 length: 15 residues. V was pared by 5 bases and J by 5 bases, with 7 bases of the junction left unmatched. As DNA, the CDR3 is TGTGCCAGTAGTGCGGGACAGGGGGCGGTTGACGAGCAGTACTTC. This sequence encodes CASSAGQGAVDEQYF.

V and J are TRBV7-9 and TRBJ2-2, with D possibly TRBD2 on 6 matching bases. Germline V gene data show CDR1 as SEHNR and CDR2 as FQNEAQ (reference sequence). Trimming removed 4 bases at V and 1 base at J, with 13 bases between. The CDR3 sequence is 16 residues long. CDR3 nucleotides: TGTGCCAGCAGCTCCCCTTCGGGAGAGAACACCGGGGAGCTGTTTTTT. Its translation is CASSSPSGENTGELFF.

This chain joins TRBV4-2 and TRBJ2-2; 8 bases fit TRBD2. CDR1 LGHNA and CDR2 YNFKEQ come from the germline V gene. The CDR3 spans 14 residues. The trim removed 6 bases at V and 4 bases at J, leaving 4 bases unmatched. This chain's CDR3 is CASRTGGTTGELFF. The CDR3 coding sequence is TGTGCCAGCAGAACGGGAGGGACCACCGGGGAGCTGTTTTTT.